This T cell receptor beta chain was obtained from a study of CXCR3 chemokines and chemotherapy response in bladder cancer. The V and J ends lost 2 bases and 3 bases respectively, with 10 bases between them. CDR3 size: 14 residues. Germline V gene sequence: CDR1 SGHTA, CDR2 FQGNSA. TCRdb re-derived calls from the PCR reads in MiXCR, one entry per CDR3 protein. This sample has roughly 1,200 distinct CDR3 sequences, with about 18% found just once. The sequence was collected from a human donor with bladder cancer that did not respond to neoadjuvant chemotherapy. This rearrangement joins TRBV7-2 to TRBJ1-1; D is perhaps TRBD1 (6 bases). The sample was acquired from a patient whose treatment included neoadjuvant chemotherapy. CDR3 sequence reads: CASSLSGAYTEAFF. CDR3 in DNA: TGTGCCAGCAGCTTATCGGGGGCGTACACTGAAGCTTTCTTT.